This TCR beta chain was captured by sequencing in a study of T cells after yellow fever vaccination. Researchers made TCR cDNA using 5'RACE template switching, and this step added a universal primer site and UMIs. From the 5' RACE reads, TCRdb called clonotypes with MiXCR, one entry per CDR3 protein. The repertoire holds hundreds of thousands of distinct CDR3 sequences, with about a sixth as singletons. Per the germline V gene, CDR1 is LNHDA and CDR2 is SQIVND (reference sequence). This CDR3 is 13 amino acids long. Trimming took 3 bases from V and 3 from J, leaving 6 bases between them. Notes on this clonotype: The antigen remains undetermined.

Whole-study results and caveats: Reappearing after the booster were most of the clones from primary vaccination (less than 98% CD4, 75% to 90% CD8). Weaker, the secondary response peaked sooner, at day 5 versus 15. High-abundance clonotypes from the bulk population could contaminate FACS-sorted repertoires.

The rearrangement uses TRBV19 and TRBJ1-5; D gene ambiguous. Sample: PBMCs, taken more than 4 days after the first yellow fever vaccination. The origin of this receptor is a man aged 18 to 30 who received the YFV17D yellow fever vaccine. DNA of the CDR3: TGTGCCAGTAGTATTCCTGCCAATCAGCCCCAGCATTTT. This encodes CASSIPANQPQHF.